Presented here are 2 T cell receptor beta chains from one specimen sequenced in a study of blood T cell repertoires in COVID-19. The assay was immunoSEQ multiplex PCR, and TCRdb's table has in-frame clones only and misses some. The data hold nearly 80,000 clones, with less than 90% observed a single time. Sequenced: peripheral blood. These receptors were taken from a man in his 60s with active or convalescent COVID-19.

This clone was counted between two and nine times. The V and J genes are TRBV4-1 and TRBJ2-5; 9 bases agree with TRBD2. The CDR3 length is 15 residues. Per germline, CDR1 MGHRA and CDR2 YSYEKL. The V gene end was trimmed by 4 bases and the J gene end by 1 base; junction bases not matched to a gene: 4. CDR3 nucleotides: TGCGCCAGCAGCCTTAGCGGGGGTATCCAAGAGACCCAGTACTTC. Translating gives CASSLSGGIQETQYF.

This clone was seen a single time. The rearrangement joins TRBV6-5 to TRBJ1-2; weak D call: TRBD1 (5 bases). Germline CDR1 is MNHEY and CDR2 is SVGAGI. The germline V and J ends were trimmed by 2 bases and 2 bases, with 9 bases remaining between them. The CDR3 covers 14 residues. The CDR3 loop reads CASSYTTGNYGYTF. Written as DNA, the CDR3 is TGTGCCAGCAGTTACACAACAGGCAACTATGGCTACACCTTC.